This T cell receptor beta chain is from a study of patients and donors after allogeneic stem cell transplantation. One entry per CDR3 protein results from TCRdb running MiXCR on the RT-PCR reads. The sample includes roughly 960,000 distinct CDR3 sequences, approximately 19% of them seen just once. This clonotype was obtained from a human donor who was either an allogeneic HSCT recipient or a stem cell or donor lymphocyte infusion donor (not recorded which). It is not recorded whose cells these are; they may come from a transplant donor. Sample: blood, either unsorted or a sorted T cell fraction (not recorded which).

CDR3 region: CSVESPDRGSIEAFF. CDR3 DNA: TGCAGCGTTGAATCCCCGGACAGGGGCTCAATTGAAGCTTTCTTT. The chain is built from TRBV29-1 and TRBJ1-1, with 9 bases that match TRBD1. Trimming at V came to 2 bases and at J to 7 bases, leaving 11 bases not matched to a gene. CDR3 length: 15 residues. CDR1 is SQVTM and CDR2 is ANQGSEA in the germline V gene.